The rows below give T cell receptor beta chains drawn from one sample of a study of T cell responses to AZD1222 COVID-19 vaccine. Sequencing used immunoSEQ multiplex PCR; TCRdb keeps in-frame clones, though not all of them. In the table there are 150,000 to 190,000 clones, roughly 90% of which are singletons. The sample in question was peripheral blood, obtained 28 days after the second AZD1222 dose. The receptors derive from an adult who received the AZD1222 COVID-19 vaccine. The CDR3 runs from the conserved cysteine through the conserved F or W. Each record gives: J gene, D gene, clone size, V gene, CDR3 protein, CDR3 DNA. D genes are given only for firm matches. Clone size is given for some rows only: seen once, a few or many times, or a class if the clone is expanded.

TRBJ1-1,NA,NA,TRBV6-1,CASSDPNRAEAFF,TGTGCCAGCAGTGATCCAAACCGGGCTGAAGCTTTCTTT
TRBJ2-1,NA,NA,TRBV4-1,CASSQSYISSYNEQFF,TGCGCCAGCAGCCAAAGCTACATTAGCTCCTACAATGAGCAGTTCTTC
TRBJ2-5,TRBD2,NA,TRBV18,CASSPIAGYQETQYF,TGTGCCAGCTCACCCATAGCGGGGTACCAAGAGACCCAGTACTTC
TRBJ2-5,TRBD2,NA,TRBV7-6,CASSLGLAGGRETQYF,TGTGCCAGCAGCTTAGGTCTAGCGGGGGGACGCGAGACCCAGTACTTC
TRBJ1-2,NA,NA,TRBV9,CASSRIQGSGYGYTF,TGTGCCAGCAGCAGGATCCAGGGGAGTGGCTATGGCTACACCTTC
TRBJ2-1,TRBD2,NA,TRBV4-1,CASSLTRSGASYNEQFF,TGCGCCAGCAGCCTCACTAGAAGCGGGGCCTCCTACAATGAGCAGTTCTTC
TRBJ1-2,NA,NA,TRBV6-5,CASSYYPENNYGYTF,TGTGCCAGCAGTTACTACCCTGAAAACAACTATGGCTACACCTTC
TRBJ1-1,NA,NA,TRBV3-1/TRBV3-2,CASSQTTGRSRTEAFF,TGTGCCAGCAGCCAGACCACAGGGAGAAGTCGAACTGAAGCTTTCTTT
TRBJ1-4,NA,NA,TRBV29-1,CSVEEGAVFGKLFF,TGCAGCGTTGAAGAAGGGGCGGTCTTTGGGAAACTGTTTTTT
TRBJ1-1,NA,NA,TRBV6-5,CATGTRWTEAFF,TGTGCCACCGGCACCCGTTGGACTGAAGCTTTCTTT
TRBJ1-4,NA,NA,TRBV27,CASSLEGATNEKLFF,TGTGCCAGCAGCCTGGAAGGGGCAACTAATGAAAAACTGTTTTTT
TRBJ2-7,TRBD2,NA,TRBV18,CASSPGGLAGGIGEQYF,TGTGCCAGCTCACCGGGGGGACTAGCGGGAGGGATCGGCGAGCAGTACTTC
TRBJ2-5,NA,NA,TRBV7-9,CASSLSGEETQYF,TGTGCCAGCAGCTTATCGGGGGAAGAGACCCAGTACTTC
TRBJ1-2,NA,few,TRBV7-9,CASSLEGGGSYTF,TGTGCCAGCAGCTTGGAGGGGGGCGGAAGCTACACCTTC
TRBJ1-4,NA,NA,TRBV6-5,CASSWVRGLEKLFF,TGTGCCAGCAGTTGGGTTAGGGGTTTAGAAAAACTGTTTTTT
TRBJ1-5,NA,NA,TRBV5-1,CASSLDDNQPQHF,TGCGCCAGCAGCTTGGACGACAATCAGCCCCAGCATTTT
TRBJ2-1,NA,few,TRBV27,CASRTGSLDEQFF,TGTGCCAGCAGAACAGGGAGTTTGGATGAGCAGTTCTTC
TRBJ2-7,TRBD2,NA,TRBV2,CASTAGLAGIDEQYF,TGTGCCAGCACCGCCGGACTAGCGGGAATCGACGAGCAGTACTTC
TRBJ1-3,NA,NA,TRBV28,CATRPGQIGNTIYF,TGTGCCACGCGGCCAGGACAGATAGGAAACACCATATATTTT
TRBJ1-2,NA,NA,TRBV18,CASSPTSWGAEDGYTF,TGTGCCAGCTCACCAACCTCATGGGGCGCGGAGGATGGCTACACCTTC
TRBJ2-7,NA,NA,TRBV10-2,CASSGKGYEQYF,TGCGCCAGCAGTGGTAAAGGCTACGAGCAGTACTTC
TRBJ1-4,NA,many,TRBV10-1,CASPWKLFF,TGCGCCAGCCCCTGGAAACTGTTTTTT
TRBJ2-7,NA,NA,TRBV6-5,CASSSTDFRVNEQYF,TGTGCCAGCAGTTCTACGGACTTTCGAGTCAACGAGCAGTACTTC
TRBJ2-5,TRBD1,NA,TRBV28,CASSRSPGTGEETQYF,TGTGCCAGCAGCAGGTCCCCCGGGACAGGGGAAGAGACCCAGTACTTC
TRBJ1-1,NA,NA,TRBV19,CASKILDRTEAFF,TGTGCCAGTAAAATACTGGATCGGACTGAAGCTTTCTTT
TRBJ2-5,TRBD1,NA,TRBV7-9,CASSVTGAGTQYF,TGTGCCAGCAGCGTCACAGGGGCCGGGACCCAGTACTTC
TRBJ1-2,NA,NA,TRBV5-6,CASSLTGRASYGYTF,TGTGCCAGCAGCTTGACGGGGCGCGCCAGCTATGGCTACACCTTC
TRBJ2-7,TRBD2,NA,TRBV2,CASTAGGAYEQYF,TGTGCCAGCACGGCGGGAGGGGCCTACGAGCAGTACTTC
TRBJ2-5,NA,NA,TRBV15,CATSRGGVGETQYF,TGTGCCACCAGCAGAGGGGGCGTCGGGGAGACCCAGTACTTC
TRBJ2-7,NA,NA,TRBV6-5,CASSPDGAYEQYF,TGTGCCAGCTCTCCCGACGGAGCCTACGAGCAGTACTTC
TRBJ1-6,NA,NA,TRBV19,CASSISWGRSPLHF,TGTGCCAGTAGTATTTCCTGGGGAAGATCACCCCTCCACTTT
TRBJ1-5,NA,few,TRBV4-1,CASSQKYPAGPYNQPQHF,TGCGCCAGCAGCCAAAAATACCCGGCGGGACCATACAATCAGCCCCAGCATTTT
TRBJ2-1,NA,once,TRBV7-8,CASSLVRSRSYNEQFF,TGTGCCAGCAGCTTAGTAAGGAGTAGGTCCTACAATGAGCAGTTCTTC
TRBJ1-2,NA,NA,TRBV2,CASKDRTGGNYGYTF,TGTGCCAGCAAAGATAGGACGGGAGGAAACTATGGCTACACCTTC
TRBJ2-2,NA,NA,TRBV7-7,CASSLGTGELFF,TGTGCCAGCAGCTTAGGCACCGGGGAGCTGTTTTTT
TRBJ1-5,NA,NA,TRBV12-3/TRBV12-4,CASSLSGNQPQHF,TGTGCCAGCAGTTTGTCGGGGAATCAGCCCCAGCATTTT
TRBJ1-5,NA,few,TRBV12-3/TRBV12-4,CASSYGPQPQHF,TGTGCCAGCAGCTACGGGCCCCAGCCCCAGCATTTT
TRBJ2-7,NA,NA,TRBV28,CASRQQSSYEQYF,TGTGCCAGCAGGCAACAGAGCTCCTACGAGCAGTACTTC
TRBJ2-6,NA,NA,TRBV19,CASSPQASGANVLTF,TGTGCCAGTAGTCCACAGGCCTCTGGGGCCAACGTCCTGACTTTC
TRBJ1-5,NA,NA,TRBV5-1,CASSLWGDSNQPQHF,TGCGCCAGCAGCTTGTGGGGGGACAGCAATCAGCCCCAGCATTTT
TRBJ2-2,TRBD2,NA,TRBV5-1,CASSFGGTNTGELFF,TGCGCCAGCAGCTTCGGGGGGACGAACACCGGGGAGCTGTTTTTT
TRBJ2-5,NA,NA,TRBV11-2,CASSLGAIKETQYF,TGTGCCAGCAGCTTAGGGGCTATAAAAGAGACCCAGTACTTC
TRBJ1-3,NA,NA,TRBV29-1,CSGGTPSGNTIYF,TGCAGCGGAGGGACACCCTCTGGAAACACCATATATTTT
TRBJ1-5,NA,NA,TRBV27,CASSRTEYSNQPQHF,TGTGCCAGCAGCCGTACTGAGTATAGCAATCAGCCCCAGCATTTT
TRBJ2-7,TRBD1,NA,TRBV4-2,CASSQRRTGSYEQYF,TGTGCCAGCAGCCAACGCAGGACAGGGAGCTACGAGCAGTACTTC
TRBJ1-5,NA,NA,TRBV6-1,CASSEAKEMSRPQHF,TGTGCCAGCAGTGAAGCGAAGGAGATGAGCCGGCCCCAGCATTTT
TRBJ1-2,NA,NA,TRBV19,CASSMGGRYGYTF,TGTGCCAGTAGTATGGGAGGCCGCTATGGCTACACCTTC
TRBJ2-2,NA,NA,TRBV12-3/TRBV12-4,CASSLWVGELFF,TGTGCCAGCAGTTTATGGGTTGGGGAGCTGTTTTTT
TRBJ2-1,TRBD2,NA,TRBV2,CASSHTGTSGESYNEQFF,TGTGCCAGCAGTCATACCGGGACTAGCGGGGAATCCTACAATGAGCAGTTCTTC
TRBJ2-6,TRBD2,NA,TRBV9,CASDRTSGSGANVLTF,TGTGCCAGCGACAGGACTAGCGGCTCTGGGGCCAACGTCCTGACTTTC
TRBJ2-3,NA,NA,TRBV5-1,CASSSGGQGTDTQYF,TGCGCCAGCAGTAGCGGCGGACAGGGCACAGATACGCAGTATTTT
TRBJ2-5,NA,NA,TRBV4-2,CASSQGFGGPGPQETQYF,TGTGCCAGCAGCCAAGGTTTTGGCGGGCCCGGCCCCCAAGAGACCCAGTACTTC
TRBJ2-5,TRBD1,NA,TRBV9,CASSVEGTGRETQYF,TGTGCCAGCAGCGTAGAGGGGACAGGGAGGGAGACCCAGTACTTC
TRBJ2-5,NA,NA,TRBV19,CASSMGNGAKGETQYF,TGTGCCAGTAGCATGGGGAACGGGGCGAAAGGAGAGACCCAGTACTTC
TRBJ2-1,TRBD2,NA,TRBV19,CASSRRPLAGVTVYEQFF,TGTGCCAGTAGCCGCCGCCCTCTAGCGGGAGTGACAGTGTATGAGCAGTTCTTC
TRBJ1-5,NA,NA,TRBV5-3,CARSLAQPQHF,TGTGCCAGAAGCTTGGCCCAGCCCCAGCATTTT
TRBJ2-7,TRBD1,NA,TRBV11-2,CASSPDRANFHEQYF,TGTGCCAGCAGCCCCGACAGGGCGAATTTCCACGAGCAGTACTTC